The source of this T cell receptor beta chain is a study of cytomegalovirus exposure and HLA in healthy donors. The PCR made use of 60 Vbeta and 13 Jbeta primers. Generated by immunoSEQ multiplex PCR, the TCRdb table keeps only in-frame clones and is missing some. The sample records roughly 120,000 clones, around three quarters being singletons. Germline V CDR1 and CDR2: MNHNY, SVGAGI (reference sequence). The CDR3 covers 15 residues. The V and J ends lost 7 bases and 5 bases, in that order; junction bases with no gene match: 9. Findings and limits, study-wide: The study assumed roughly uniform donor sequencing depth for presence/absence analyses. Testing in vitro showed three CMV-associated chains specific for CMV antigens.

Notes on this clone: Its antigen is unknown.

Sequenced material: PBMCs. V gene TRBV6-6 combines with J gene TRBJ1-5, with 9 bases fitting TRBD1. The receptor was derived from a man aged 40-50 years in good health and CMV-seronegative. The CDR3 region has the DNA TGTGCCAGCACCGGAGGGACAGGGAACCATCAGCCCCAGCATTTT. Amino acids: CASTGGTGNHQPQHF.